The TCR beta chain under discussion was sequenced for a study of T-cell reconstitution after alpha-beta-depleted transplantation in children. Whole-study findings and limits: Newly produced T cells mostly provided counts and TCRbeta diversity after one year, as hyperexpanded clones declined.

Preparation of the TCRbeta library was carried out with unique molecular identifiers. Each CDR3 protein gets one entry after TCRdb re-called the PCR reads with MiXCR. The data show roughly 790,000 distinct CDR3 sequences, roughly 16% seen once. This CDR3 is built from 13 residues. V was trimmed by 8 bases and J by 5 bases, leaving 15 bases between them. Germline CDR1 MGHRA, CDR2 YSYEKL. Remarks on this clonotype: Its target is unknown.

The chain carries TRBV4-1 and TRBJ2-5; D is undetermined. This receptor was obtained from a male patient aged 5 to 17 who had a stem cell transplant for acute lymphoblastic leukemia, so the T cells may come from the graft donor. The sequencing used PBMCs, mostly from graft donor cells, collected 360 days after TCRalphabeta/CD19-depleted stem cell transplant. The CDR3 sequence: CASGKVSRETQYF. CDR3 bases: TGCGCCAGCGGGAAAGTCAGCAGGGAGACCCAGTACTTC.